This T cell receptor beta chain was sequenced during a study of cytomegalovirus exposure and HLA in healthy donors. The study's findings and limits: As immune exposure information, only CMV serostatus was available.

Regarding this clone: Its cognate antigen is unknown.

PCR primers comprised 60 Vbeta and 13 Jbeta primers. Using immunoSEQ multiplex PCR, the repertoire was profiled, and TCRdb retains in-frame clones only, with some absent. The sample lists about 130,000 clones, 80% to 90% occurring once. CDR3 length equals 14 residues. Germline CDR1 is GTSNPN and CDR2 is SVGIG (reference sequence). V was pared by 1 base and J by 4 bases, with 6 bases of the junction left unmatched. The rearrangement joins TRBV30 to TRBJ2-7; 8 nucleotides agree with TRBD2. This sequence was found in a male donor in good health and CMV-seropositive. The sample taken for sequencing was PBMCs. The CDR3 loop reads CAWSAGLAGYEQYF. The DNA of the CDR3 is TGTGCCTGGAGTGCCGGATTAGCGGGATACGAGCAGTACTTC.